The 13 T cell receptor beta chains presented below share a single source sample, sequenced in a study of technical replicates of blood from several donors. TCRdb's copy holds only in-frame clones and misses some; the assay was immunoSEQ multiplex PCR. The table includes 82,000 or so clones, under 96% detected once. What was sequenced was T cells isolated from PBMCs. The receptors come from a human donor in good health.

V gene TRBV5-1 combines with J gene TRBJ1-5, with D unclear. This CDR3 contains 17 residues. Trimming left V 0 bases short and J 6 bases short, with 19 bases between. CDR1 is SGHRS, CDR2 YFSETQ, per germline. CDR3 DNA: TGCGCCAGCAGCTTGGTCCCAGGTCGAGTGGGCATTCAGCCCCAGCATTTT. Encoded protein: CASSLVPGRVGIQPQHF.

The chain joins TRBV2 to TRBJ2-3; 12 positions match TRBD2. The germline V gene has CDR1 SNHLY and CDR2 FYNNEI. The CDR3 runs to 15 residues. With V trimmed by 10 bases and J by 5 bases, 10 bases remained unmatched. CDR3 loop: CATSSGRASGDTQYF. The CDR3 DNA follows: TGTGCCACCTCTAGCGGGAGGGCCTCAGGAGATACGCAGTATTTT.

The chain has TRBV12-5 and TRBJ1-4, with 7 nucleotides matching TRBD1. V was pared by 1 base and J by 6 bases, with 2 bases of the junction left unmatched. Germline loops: CDR1 LGHNT, CDR2 FRNRAP. CDR3 length: 14 residues. CDR3 residues: CASGLGQGDEKLFF. CDR3 nucleotides: TGTGCTAGTGGTTTGGGACAGGGCGATGAAAAACTGTTTTTT.

This chain connects TRBV6-5 to TRBJ2-3, with TRBD2 identical over 8 bases. V shed 7 bases and J 6 bases; nucleotides not matched to a gene: 9. This CDR3 is built from 14 residues. Germline V gives CDR1 MNHEY, CDR2 SVGAGI. The DNA for the CDR3 is TGTGCCAGCACGCCCGCGGGAGGAGGGGATACGCAGTATTTT. This sequence encodes CASTPAGGGDTQYF.

This sequence joins TRBV19 and TRBJ2-7; 11 nucleotides line up with TRBD2. Trimming cost V 8 bases and J 4 bases; bases outside gene matches: 7. The CDR3 totals 14 residues. Germline V gene data show CDR1 as LNHDA and CDR2 as SQIVND (reference sequence). The CDR3 loop reads CASSLAGGPYEQYF. The DNA of the CDR3 is TGTGCCAGTTCGTTAGCGGGAGGGCCGTACGAGCAGTACTTC.

Here the CDR3 DNA reads TGTGCCAGCAGCTTCGCCATCGGCTATGGCTACACCTTC. Amino acid sequence: CASSFAIGYGYTF. V gene TRBV5-4 combines with J gene TRBJ1-2; D gene ambiguous. Germline V lookup: CDR1 SGHNT, CDR2 YYREEE (reference sequence). The CDR3 covers 13 residues. Trimming shortened V by 2 bases and J by 4 bases, and 9 bases separated the two germline ends.

The gene calls are TRBV7-3 and TRBJ2-3; D uncertain. The length of the CDR3 is 13 residues. V lost 2 bases and J 6 bases, leaving 9 bases between the germline ends. Germline V gene sequence: CDR1 SGHTA, CDR2 FQGTGA. The CDR3 DNA is TGTGCCAGCAGCTTATCCTGGAGCGATACGCAGTATTTT. Protein sequence: CASSLSWSDTQYF.

The chain links TRBV29-1 to TRBJ1-5, with D perhaps TRBD1 (5 bases). The germline V gene has CDR1 SQVTM and CDR2 ANQGSEA. The length of the CDR3 is 13 residues. The V end was cut by 4 bases, the J end by 4 bases, with 11 bases between. The DNA of the CDR3 is TGCAGCGTTGTCGGGGGGGGGAATCAGCCCCAGCATTTT. Protein: CSVVGGGNQPQHF.

The chain links TRBV27 to TRBJ2-5; tentative D call: TRBD2 (5 bases). The germline V gene encodes CDR1 MNHEY and CDR2 SMNVEV (reference sequence). The CDR3 totals 15 residues. V lost 4 bases and J 5 bases, leaving 17 bases between the germline ends. CDR3 region: CASSSRRWGMETQYF. The CDR3 DNA reads as TGTGCCAGCAGTTCCCGGAGGTGGGGTATGGAGACCCAGTACTTC.

The rearrangement uses TRBV7-9 and TRBJ2-2, with 13 bases identical to TRBD2. Germline values: CDR1 SEHNR, CDR2 FQNEAQ (reference sequence). CDR3 length equals 16 residues. J lost 1 base, V lost 6 bases, and 2 bases had no gene match. The CDR3 region is CASRGLAGKNTGELFF. The CDR3 bases are TGTGCCAGCAGGGGACTAGCGGGGAAGAACACCGGGGAGCTGTTTTTT.

This clone was observed a handful of times. This chain uses TRBV19 with TRBJ1-2, with D perhaps matching TRBD1 (6 bases). Germline assignment: CDR1 LNHDA and CDR2 SQIVND (reference sequence). Deletions cut 6 bases from V and 6 bases from J, with 17 bases between. The CDR3 has 14 amino acids. The CDR3 nucleotides read TGTGCCAGTAGAAATGGGGGGGGCGCAAATGGCTACACCTTC. Translated: CASRNGGGANGYTF.

The chain is built from TRBV5-6 and TRBJ2-7, with D perhaps matching TRBD2 (6 bases). The V end lost 5 bases, the J end lost 0 bases, and 18 bases lay between the germline ends. The CDR3 sequence is 16 residues long. Germline V gene lookup returns CDR1 SGHDT and CDR2 YYEEEE. CDR3 in DNA: TGTGCCAGCAGACTTATGCTAGCGTGGAGCTCCTACGAGCAGTACTTC. Translating it yields CASRLMLAWSSYEQYF. Together with reference TRBV5-6 and TRBJ2-7, the CDR3 gives the full variable domain: DAGVTQSPTHLIKTRGQQVTLRCSPKSGHDTVSWYQQALGQGPQFIFQYYEEEERQRGNFPDRFSGHQFPNYSSELNVNALLLGDSALYLCASRLMLAWSSYEQYFGPGTRLTVT.

The rearrangement uses TRBV30 and TRBJ2-3; possible D gene TRBD2, 5 bases. CDR3 length: 13 residues. Germline CDR1 reads GTSNPN; CDR2 reads SVGIG (reference sequence). The germline V and J ends were trimmed by 5 bases and 8 bases, with 17 bases remaining between them. CDR3 DNA: TGTGCCTGGGACTACTACACCGATCCTACGCAGTATTTT. Amino acid sequence: CAWDYYTDPTQYF.